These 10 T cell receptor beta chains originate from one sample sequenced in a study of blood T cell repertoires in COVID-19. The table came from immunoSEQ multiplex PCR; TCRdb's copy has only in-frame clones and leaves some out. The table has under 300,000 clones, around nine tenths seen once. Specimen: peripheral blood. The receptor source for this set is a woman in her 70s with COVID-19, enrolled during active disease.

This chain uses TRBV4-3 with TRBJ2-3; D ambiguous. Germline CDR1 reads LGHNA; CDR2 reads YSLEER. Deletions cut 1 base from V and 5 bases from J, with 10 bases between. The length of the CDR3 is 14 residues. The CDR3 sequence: CASSQGLPRDTQYF. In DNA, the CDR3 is TGCGCCAGCAGCCAAGGACTCCCTCGAGATACGCAGTATTTT.

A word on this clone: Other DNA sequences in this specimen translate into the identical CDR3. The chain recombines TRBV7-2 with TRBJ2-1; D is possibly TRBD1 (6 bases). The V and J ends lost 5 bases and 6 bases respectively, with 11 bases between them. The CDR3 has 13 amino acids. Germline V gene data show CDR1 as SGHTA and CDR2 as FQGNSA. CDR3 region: CASSPRGRNEQFF. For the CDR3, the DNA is TGTGCCAGCAGCCCCAGGGGTCGCAATGAGCAGTTCTTC.

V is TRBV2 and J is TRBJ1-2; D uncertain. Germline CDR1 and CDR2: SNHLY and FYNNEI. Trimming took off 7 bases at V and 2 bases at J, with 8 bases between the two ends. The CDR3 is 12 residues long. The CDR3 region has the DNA TGTGCCAGCATTAGGGAGAACTATGGCTACACCTTC. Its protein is CASIRENYGYTF.

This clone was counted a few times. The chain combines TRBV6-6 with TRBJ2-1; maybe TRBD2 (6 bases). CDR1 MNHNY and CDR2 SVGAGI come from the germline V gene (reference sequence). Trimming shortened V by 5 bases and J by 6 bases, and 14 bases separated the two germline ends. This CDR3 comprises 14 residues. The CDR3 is CASSPIGDSNEQFF. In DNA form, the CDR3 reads TGTGCCAGCAGTCCCATCGGGGACTCCAATGAGCAGTTCTTC.

In DNA form, the CDR3 reads TGTGCCAGTAGTAAATGGTCGGACACCGGGGAGCTGTTTTTT. Residues: CASSKWSDTGELFF. The chain recombines TRBV19 with TRBJ2-2; D is undetermined. The CDR3 is 14 residues long. CDR1 is LNHDA, CDR2 SQIVND, per germline (reference sequence). V was cut by 4 bases and J by 3 bases, with 9 bases left in between.

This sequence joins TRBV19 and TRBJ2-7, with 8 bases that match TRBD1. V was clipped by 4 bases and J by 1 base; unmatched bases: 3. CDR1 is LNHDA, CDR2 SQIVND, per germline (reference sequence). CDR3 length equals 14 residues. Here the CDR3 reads CASSTGQGSYEQYF. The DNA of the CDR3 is TGTGCCAGTAGTACTGGACAGGGATCCTACGAGCAGTACTTC.

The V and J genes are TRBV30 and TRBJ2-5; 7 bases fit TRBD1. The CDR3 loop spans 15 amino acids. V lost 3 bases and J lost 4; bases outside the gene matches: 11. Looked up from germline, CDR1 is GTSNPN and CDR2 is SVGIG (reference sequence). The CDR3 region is CAWRTRLAGGETQYF. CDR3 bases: TGTGCCTGGAGAACGAGGCTAGCAGGGGGAGAGACCCAGTACTTC.

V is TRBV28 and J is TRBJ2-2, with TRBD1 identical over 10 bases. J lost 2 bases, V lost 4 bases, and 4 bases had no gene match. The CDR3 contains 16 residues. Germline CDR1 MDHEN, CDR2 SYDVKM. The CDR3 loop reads CASSWRDRGNTGELFF. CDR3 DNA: TGTGCCAGCAGTTGGCGGGACAGGGGAAACACCGGGGAGCTGTTTTTT.

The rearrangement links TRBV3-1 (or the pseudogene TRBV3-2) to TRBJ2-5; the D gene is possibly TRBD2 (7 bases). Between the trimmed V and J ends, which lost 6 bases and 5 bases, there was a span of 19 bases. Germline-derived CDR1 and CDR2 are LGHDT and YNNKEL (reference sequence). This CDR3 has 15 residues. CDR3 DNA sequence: TGTGCCAGCAGGCCCCCTGGGGGGGCCCATGAGACCCAGTACTTC. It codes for CASRPPGGAHETQYF.

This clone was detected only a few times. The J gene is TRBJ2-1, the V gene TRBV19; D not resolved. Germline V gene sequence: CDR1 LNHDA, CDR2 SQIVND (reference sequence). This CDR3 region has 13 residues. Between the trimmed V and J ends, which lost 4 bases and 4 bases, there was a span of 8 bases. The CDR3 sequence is CASSRSEYNEQFF. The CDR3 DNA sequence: TGTGCCAGTAGTAGGAGCGAATACAATGAGCAGTTCTTC.